These T cell receptor beta chains were read from a single sample in a study of spatial heterogeneity in lung cancer. TCRdb passed the 5' RACE reads through MiXCR, listing each CDR3 protein once. There are about 92,000 distinct CDR3 sequences in the sample; about 12% occur only once, and about two fifths lies in the top ten. Specimen: PBMCs, collected at surgery. The receptors stem from a male donor with early-stage non-small cell lung cancer. The CDR3 runs from the conserved cysteine through the conserved F or W. The D gene is left open where the match is weak. The size of a clone is reported for some rows only, either as once, few or many, or as a class for expanded clones.

J: TRBJ2-7; D: TRBD1; size: few; V: TRBV28; DNA: TGTGCCAGCAGTTTAGCCAGGGGGAACTACGAGCAGTACTTC; CDR3: CASSLARGNYEQYF
J: TRBJ2-3; D: .; size: few; V: TRBV6-2/TRBV6-3; DNA: TGTGCCAGCACCCGGACGGGGCGCACAGATACGCAGTATTTT; CDR3: CASTRTGRTDTQYF
J: TRBJ2-1; D: TRBD2; size: .; V: TRBV5-1; DNA: TGCGCCAGCAGCAGGAACAGCGGGAGAAGGTACAATGAGCAGTTCTTC; CDR3: CASSRNSGRRYNEQFF
J: TRBJ1-1; D: .; size: .; V: TRBV20-1; DNA: TGCAGTGCCCCATCCCACCGATCGAACACTGAAGCTTTCTTT; CDR3: CSAPSHRSNTEAFF
J: TRBJ2-2; D: .; size: many; V: TRBV6-2/TRBV6-3; DNA: TGTGCCAGCACTTACAGGGTTGGCACCGGGGAGCTGTTTTTT; CDR3: CASTYRVGTGELFF
J: TRBJ2-7; D: .; size: once; V: TRBV20-1; DNA: TGCAGTACGAGACAGGTTTCCTACGAGCAGTACTTC; CDR3: CSTRQVSYEQYF
J: TRBJ2-5; D: TRBD2; size: few; V: TRBV7-2; DNA: TGTGCCAGCAGCCCCCTCTTCTTAGCGGGGGCACAGGCCCAGTACTTC; CDR3: CASSPLFLAGAQAQYF
J: TRBJ2-2; D: .; size: .; V: TRBV18; DNA: TGTGCCAGCTCAGACACCGGGGAGAACACCGGGGAGCTGTTTTTT; CDR3: CASSDTGENTGELFF
J: TRBJ2-7; D: TRBD2; size: .; V: TRBV6-2/TRBV6-3; DNA: TGTGCCAGCAGCCGGGGGACTACGGGTAACGAGCAGTACTTC; CDR3: CASSRGTTGNEQYF
J: TRBJ2-7; D: .; size: few; V: TRBV6-2/TRBV6-3; DNA: TGTGCCAGCAGTTACTTGACCCCCAGCGGGTACGAGCAGTACTTC; CDR3: CASSYLTPSGYEQYF
J: TRBJ2-1; D: TRBD2; size: few; V: TRBV7-8; DNA: TGTGCCAGCAGCCCGGGACTAGGGGAGTGGAATGAGCAGTTCTTC; CDR3: CASSPGLGEWNEQFF
J: TRBJ2-7; D: TRBD1; size: .; V: TRBV29-1; DNA: TGCACTCGAACGCGGGACAGGCCCCCCTACGAGCAGTACTTC; CDR3: CTRTRDRPPYEQYF
J: TRBJ2-7; D: .; size: many; V: TRBV20-1; DNA: TGCAGTGCTAGGAAATCCTACGAGCAGTACTTC; CDR3: CSARKSYEQYF
J: TRBJ1-2; D: .; size: few; V: TRBV9; DNA: TGTGCCAGCAGCGAAAACCCAGGACCCTATGGCTACACCTTC; CDR3: CASSENPGPYGYTF
J: TRBJ1-2; D: .; size: few; V: TRBV3-1; DNA: TGTGCCAGCAGCCAAGGACATAACTATGGCTACACCTTC; CDR3: CASSQGHNYGYTF
J: TRBJ1-2; D: .; size: few; V: TRBV4-3; DNA: TGCGCCAGCAGCCCAACGTTGGGCCGAGTGAGCTATAACTATGGCTACACCTTC; CDR3: CASSPTLGRVSYNYGYTF
J: TRBJ2-3; D: .; size: few; V: TRBV23-1; DNA: TGCGCCAGCAGTCAGATCACAGGGCCCTCGCGAGGAGATACGCAGTATTTT; CDR3: CASSQITGPSRGDTQYF
J: TRBJ2-7; D: TRBD1; size: .; V: TRBV7-2; DNA: TGTGCCAGCAGCCCCGACAGGGGGCAAGGCTACGAGCAGTACTTC; CDR3: CASSPDRGQGYEQYF